The next 21 T cell receptor beta chains were all read from a single sample in a study of T cells in women clearing cervical HPV infection. TCRdb's table, derived via immunoSEQ multiplex PCR, lists solely in-frame clones and lacks some. The sample yields tens of thousands of clones, of which the top ten take up about 18%. The sequenced material came from blood buffy coat. Receptor source: a woman between 18 and 69 years old with a cervical HPV16 infection that either progressed to CIN3+ or cleared (not recorded which).

Details on this clone: One end of the junction fails to match germline, which may point to a read error. Sequencing ends 3 residues short of the CDR3 end; the germline J gene provides the rest. The chain couples TRBV4-2 to TRBJ1-4; 7 bases agree with TRBD1. The CDR3 consists of 14 residues. The germline V gene has CDR1 LGHNA and CDR2 YNFKEQ. The CDR3 loop reads CASSLGQINEKLFF. Partial CDR3 DNA: TGCGCCAGCAGCCTGGGACAGATAAATGAAAAA.

With respect to this clone: The CDR3 end is not reached by the read, which stops 3 residues before it; the germline J gene fills it in. The chain joins TRBV2 to TRBJ1-6; D is possibly TRBD1 (5 bases). The CDR3 spans 12 residues. CDR1 SNHLY and CDR2 FYNNEI come from the germline V gene. The DNA read from the CDR3 is TGTGCCAGCAGTGAATCAGGGAGGTCC. Protein product: CASSESGRS. The complete CDR3 reads CASSESGRSLHF.

Notes on this clone: With the read ending 3 residues before the CDR3 end, the germline J gene is used to fill in that end. V gene TRBV6-2 or TRBV6-3 combines with J gene TRBJ1-1, with D maybe TRBD1 (6 bases). V was shortened by 7 bases and J by 5 bases, with 17 bases between the two germline ends. CDR3 length: 14 residues. Germline V gene lookup returns CDR1 MNHEY and CDR2 SVGEGT. The sequenced part of the CDR3 DNA is TGTGCCAGCACCCAGGGGAGTTTTTGGACTGAA. This gives the protein CASTQGSFWTE. The whole CDR3 is CASTQGSFWTEAFF.

About this clone: The CDR3 goes on 3 residues after the read ends, and that part is filled in from the germline J gene. The chain is built from TRBV5-1 and TRBJ2-7; 10 bases are shared with TRBD1. The V gene end was trimmed by 1 base and the J gene end by 5 bases; junction bases not matched to a gene: 6. Germline lookup yields CDR1 SGHRS and CDR2 YFSETQ. The CDR3 is 15 residues long. The CDR3 sequence: CASSLSGTGANEQYF. CDR3 bases read: TGCGCCAGCAGCTTGAGTGGGACAGGGGCGAACGAG.

Note on this clone: The read comes to an end 3 residues before the CDR3 does, leaving the germline J gene to fill in the end. The gene calls are TRBV30 and TRBJ2-5, with a weak D call TRBD2 (7 bases). Trimming left V 2 bases short and J 4 bases short, with 29 bases between. Germline V gene lookup returns CDR1 GTSNPN and CDR2 SVGIG (reference sequence). This CDR3 spans 19 amino acids. The CDR3 bases that were read are TGTGCCTGGAGTCTGCCCACATGGGGGGGCGGGAGAGGACGAGAGACC. This encodes CAWSLPTWGGGRGRET. From start to end, the CDR3 is CAWSLPTWGGGRGRETQYF.

As concerns this clone: The read comes to an end 3 residues before the CDR3 does, leaving the germline J gene to fill in the end. V and J are TRBV7-9 and TRBJ2-1, with D tentatively TRBD1 (6 bases). V dropped 1 base and J dropped 5 bases, with 12 bases sitting between them. The length of the CDR3 is 15 residues. CDR1 is SEHNR and CDR2 is FQNEAQ in the germline V gene (reference sequence). CDR3 in amino acids: CASSLVRGQNNEQFF. Incomplete CDR3 DNA: TGTGCCAGCAGCTTAGTCCGGGGACAAAACAATGAG.

About this clone itself: The CDR3 is cut off 3 residues early in the read; its end comes from the germline J gene. J is TRBJ2-3 and V is TRBV9, with TRBD2 matching over 8 bases. The CDR3 length is 15 residues. The V gene end was trimmed by 2 bases and the J gene end by 5 bases; junction bases not matched to a gene: 7. Looked up from germline, CDR1 is SGDLS and CDR2 is YYNGEE. CDR3 bases read: TGTGCCAGCAGCGTGTTTAGCGGGGTGGTAGATACG. It yields the protein CASSVFSGVVDT. The CDR3 reads in full as CASSVFSGVVDTQYF.

Comments on this clone: The read terminates 3 residues ahead of where the CDR3 ends, so the germline J gene completes it. The chain carries TRBV19 and TRBJ1-1; 9 bases align to TRBD1. CDR1 and CDR2 (germline): LNHDA, SQIVND (reference sequence). The CDR3 is made up of 14 amino acids. Incomplete CDR3 DNA: TGTGCCAGTAGTCCGGGGACAGGGAGTTTTAGG. This gives the protein CASSPGTGSFR. The CDR3, in full, reads CASSPGTGSFRAFF.

In the case of this clone: The read gets to within 3 residues of the CDR3 end, and the germline J gene fills in the rest. V gene TRBV7-6 combines with J gene TRBJ2-7, with 7 positions matching TRBD1. V dropped 2 bases and J dropped 6; count of bases not matched to a gene: 7. Germline CDR1 SGHVS, CDR2 FNYEAQ. CDR3 length: 14 residues. Partial CDR3 DNA: TGTGCCAGCAGCTTATTACAGGGGAGTTCCGAG. As protein: CASSLLQGSSE. The whole CDR3 sequence reads CASSLLQGSSEQYF. The full variable domain, its missing parts supplied by reference TRBV7-6 and TRBJ2-7, is GAGVSQSPRYKVTKRGQDVALRCDPISGHVSLYWYRQALGQGPEFLTYFNYEAQQDKSGLPNDRFSAERPEGSISTLTIQRTEQRDSAMYRCASSLLQGSSEQYFGPGTRLTVT.

Comments on this clone: The sequenced fragment ends 3 residues before the CDR3 boundary, so the rest is inferred from the germline J gene. The chain employs TRBV23-1 and TRBJ2-3, with TRBD2 identical over 7 bases. TRBV23-1 is noted as an ORF with a role that remains uncertain. The CDR3 runs to 11 residues. The sequenced CDR3 bases are TGCGCCGGGGGGGGGAATCGAACG. Its translation is CAGGGNRT. From start to end, the CDR3 is CAGGGNRTQYF.

Notes on this clone: The read gets to within 3 residues of the CDR3 end, and the germline J gene fills in the rest. The chain couples TRBV7-8 to TRBJ2-1, with 12 bases fitting TRBD2. The CDR3 length is 16 residues. J was trimmed by 2 bases and V by 5 bases; bases with no gene match: 4. Per germline, CDR1 SGHVS and CDR2 FQNEAQ. The CDR3 here is CASSARTSGTYNEQFF. The DNA read from the CDR3 is TGTGCCAGCAGCGCCCGGACTAGCGGGACCTACAATGAG.

On this clone itself: Read coverage stops 3 residues before the CDR3 terminus; the germline J gene supplies the remainder. The genes are TRBV7-2 and TRBJ2-1, with 8 bases fitting TRBD1. The germline CDR1 and CDR2 sequences are SGHTA and FQGNSA. This CDR3 contains 15 residues. V was clipped by 1 base and J by 8 bases; unmatched bases: 7. The CDR3: CASSLVGQGSDEQFF. Partial CDR3 DNA: TGTGCCAGCAGCTTAGTAGGACAGGGCTCCGATGAG.

With regard to this clone: The CDR3 extends 3 residues past the end of the read, so its final part is completed from the germline J gene. The rearrangement links TRBV7-6 to TRBJ2-3; D might be TRBD1 (5 bases). CDR3 length: 14 amino acids. Germline loops: CDR1 SGHVS, CDR2 FNYEAQ. Trimming shortened V by 3 bases and J by 2 bases, and 9 bases separated the two germline ends. CDR3: CASSLDTFTDTQYF. The part of the CDR3 DNA that was read is TGTGCCAGCAGCTTGGACACCTTCACAGATACG. The full variable domain, its missing parts supplied by reference TRBV7-6 and TRBJ2-3, is GAGVSQSPRYKVTKRGQDVALRCDPISGHVSLYWYRQALGQGPEFLTYFNYEAQQDKSGLPNDRFSAERPEGSISTLTIQRTEQRDSAMYRCASSLDTFTDTQYFGPGTRLTVL.

Frequency places this clone as medium-sized. The CDR3 goes on 3 residues after the read ends, and that part is filled in from the germline J gene. The chain joins TRBV10-3 to TRBJ2-7; 7 bases fit TRBD1. The germline CDR1 and CDR2 sequences are ENHRY and SYGVKD. The CDR3 sequence is 17 residues long. V shed 4 bases and J 2 bases; nucleotides not matched to a gene: 14. CDR3 DNA (partial): TGTGCCATCAGTGCCCCAACCTCCCGGGACAGTCCCTACGAG. It specifies CAISAPTSRDSPYE. The entire CDR3 protein is CAISAPTSRDSPYEQYF.

In regard to this clone: The read terminates 3 residues ahead of where the CDR3 ends, so the germline J gene completes it. The chain employs TRBV20-1 and TRBJ2-4; D gene ambiguous. From germline, CDR1 is DFQATT and CDR2 SNEGSKA (reference sequence). This CDR3 region has 14 residues. Incomplete CDR3 DNA: TGCAGTGCTAGGATCAGATTTAGCAATCAGCCT. Its protein product is CSARIRFSNQP. From start to end, the CDR3 is CSARIRFSNQPQYF.

As regards this clone: The sequence runs out 3 residues before the end of the CDR3; the remainder is reconstructed from the germline J gene. The chain employs TRBV11-1 and TRBJ1-1; D unresolved. The CDR3 contains 13 residues. The V end was cut by 7 bases, the J end by 1 base, with 10 bases between. Germline CDR1 reads SGHAT; CDR2 reads FQDESV (reference sequence). The covered CDR3 bases are TGTGCCAGCACGCGGGAACGGAACACTGAA. This sequence encodes CASTRERNTE. The CDR3 reads in full as CASTRERNTEAFF.

The CDR3 here is CSAHHFLLDTDTQYF. The CDR3 DNA, read in part, is TGCAGTGCCCACCACTTCCTTCTTGACACAGATACG. The chain combines TRBV20-1 with TRBJ2-3, with D hard to call. The read gets to within 3 residues of the CDR3 end, and the germline J gene fills in the rest. There are 15 residues in the CDR3. V lost 6 bases to trimming and J lost 2 bases, with 18 bases between them. Germline-derived CDR1 and CDR2 are DFQATT and SNEGSKA (reference sequence).

On this clone: The read terminates 3 residues before the CDR3 end, so the remaining end is supplied by the germline J gene. The chain links TRBV5-4 to TRBJ1-4, with D possibly matching TRBD1 (6 bases). The CDR3 has 13 amino acids. Germline CDR1 reads SGHNT; CDR2 reads YYREEE (reference sequence). The covered CDR3 bases are TGTGCCAGCAGCTTGGCCAGGGGTTCACCA. Translating it yields CASSLARGSP. The whole CDR3 reads CASSLARGSPLFF.

Worth noting for this clone: Sequencing ends 3 residues short of the CDR3 end; the germline J gene provides the rest. This chain connects TRBV5-6 to TRBJ2-3; D possibly corresponds to TRBD2 (6 bases). The CDR3 is 13 amino acids. Germline CDR1 reads SGHDT; CDR2 reads YYEEEE. CDR3 bases read: TGTGCCAGCAGCCTCCGCTCGGGGGAGACG. It translates to CASSLRSGET. The CDR3 in its entirety is CASSLRSGETQYF.

The chain's CDR3 is CASSLVGGGIYNEQFF. The covered CDR3 bases are TGTGCCAGCAGCTTAGTAGGCGGCGGGATATACAATGAG. The chain joins TRBV7-8 to TRBJ2-1; D is possibly TRBD2 (6 bases). The read ends 3 residues before the CDR3 terminus; that terminus is restored from the germline J gene. Per germline, CDR1 SGHVS and CDR2 FQNEAQ. Trimming removed 1 base from V and 4 bases from J, with 14 bases in between. The CDR3 spans 16 residues.

As for this clone: The read ends 3 residues early relative to the CDR3; the germline J gene fills the gap. The chain combines TRBV19 with TRBJ1-2; no clear D. Germline CDR1 and CDR2: LNHDA and SQIVND (reference sequence). This CDR3 contains 14 residues. The sequenced part of the CDR3 DNA is TGTGCCAGTAGTCGACTAGCGGACTCCTACGAC. Translating gives CASSRLADSYD. The full CDR3 is CASSRLADSYDYTF.